This T cell receptor beta chain was recovered during a study of cytomegalovirus exposure and HLA in healthy donors. With regard to this clone: Its antigen is not identified.

Use of 60 Vbeta and 13 Jbeta primers characterized the PCR. Sequenced by immunoSEQ multiplex PCR; TCRdb stores in-frame clones only, minus some. The sample lists roughly 140,000 clones, roughly 81% occurring once. Overall study results and limits: Per a later analysis, 18,000 or so TCR beta sequences showed association with HLA alleles at 0.05 false discovery rate.

Trimming took off 2 bases at V and 8 bases at J, with 18 bases between the two ends. CDR1 and CDR2 from the germline V gene are SNHLY and FYNNEI. The CDR3 has 15 residues. The sample taken for sequencing was PBMCs. The clonotype comes from a woman aged 18-30 years in good health and CMV-seronegative. The chain has TRBV2 and TRBJ1-2; unclear D gene. The CDR3 coding sequence is TGTGCCAGCAGTGAATCCCGATCGGCTCCGGGGGGCTACACCTTC. As protein: CASSESRSAPGGYTF. Supplemented by reference TRBV2 and TRBJ1-2, the full variable domain reads EPEVTQTPSHQVTQMGQEVILRCVPISNHLYFYWYRQILGQKVEFLVSFYNNEISEKSEIFDDQFSVERPDGSNFTLKIRSTKLEDSAMYFCASSESRSAPGGYTFGSGTRLTVV.